Each of the 12 T cell receptor beta chains below was sequenced from the same sample in a study of cytomegalovirus exposure and HLA in healthy donors. Measured with immunoSEQ multiplex PCR; TCRdb has only the in-frame clones, and not every one. The data contain 210,000 or so clones, around 88% of them seen just once; the ten biggest clones take up roughly 3%. The sample was PBMCs. Receptors originate from a woman between 18 and 30 years old in good health and CMV-seronegative.

This chain uses TRBV27 with TRBJ2-3, with TRBD2 identical over 8 bases. V shed 5 bases, J shed 6 bases, and the junction held 7 bases outside the gene matches. The CDR3 has 14 amino acids. Per the germline V gene, CDR1 is MNHEY and CDR2 is SMNVEV (reference sequence). The CDR3: CASSVEAGEDTQYF. CDR3 in DNA: TGTGCCAGCAGTGTAGAAGCGGGAGAGGATACGCAGTATTTT.

The CDR3 reads CASSRSSGRDEQFF. The CDR3, as DNA: TGTGCCAGCAGTAGGTCTAGCGGGAGGGATGAGCAGTTCTTC. The V call is TRBV25-1, the J call TRBJ2-1, with 12 bases lining up with TRBD2. With V trimmed by 5 bases and J by 8 bases, 4 bases remained unmatched. The CDR3 runs 14 residues. Germline CDR1 and CDR2: MGHDK and SYGVNS.

The chain has TRBV27 and TRBJ2-1; 9 nucleotides match TRBD2. With V trimmed by 2 bases and J by 6 bases, 5 bases remained unmatched. The CDR3 has 15 residues. From germline, CDR1 is MNHEY and CDR2 SMNVEV (reference sequence). The CDR3 coding sequence is TGTGCCAGCAGTTTAATAGCGGGAGTTTGCAATGAGCAGTTCTTC. It encodes CASSLIAGVCNEQFF.

V gene TRBV11-1 combines with J gene TRBJ1-2; no firm D call. V was cut by 5 bases and J by 7 bases, with 20 bases left in between. Germline lookup yields CDR1 SGHAT and CDR2 FQDESV (reference sequence). The CDR3 is 15 amino acids. The CDR3 DNA is TGTGCCAGCAGCCTCGAGGGAACCCCCGGGTTTGGCTACACCTTC. The encoded protein is CASSLEGTPGFGYTF.

This clone was counted a few times. V is TRBV28 and J is TRBJ2-7; 9 bases map to TRBD2. Germline lookup yields CDR1 MDHEN and CDR2 SYDVKM. The junction had 5 bases not matched to a gene; V was cut back by 3 bases and J by 8 bases. The CDR3 is 13 amino acids. The CDR3 loop is CASSLSSGSKQYF. The CDR3, as DNA: TGTGCCAGCAGTTTGAGTAGCGGGAGTAAGCAGTACTTC.

The J gene is TRBJ1-1, the V gene TRBV27; TRBD1 aligns across 9 bases. Germline CDR1 MNHEY, CDR2 SMNVEV (reference sequence). The CDR3 contains 14 residues. The V gene end was trimmed by 5 bases and the J gene end by 5 bases; junction bases not matched to a gene: 6. The CDR3 DNA is TGTGCCAGCAGTACCCACAGGGGGCGGACTGAAGCTTTCTTT. It encodes CASSTHRGRTEAFF.

For the CDR3, the DNA is TGCGCCAGCAGCCAAGATGAGCGGGAGTATGGCACCGGGGAGCTGTTTTTT. As protein: CASSQDEREYGTGELFF. J is TRBJ2-2 and V is TRBV4-3, with TRBD2 matching over 8 bases. This CDR3 spans 17 amino acids. Looked up from germline, CDR1 is LGHNA and CDR2 is YSLEER. The V and J ends lost 0 bases and 4 bases, in that order; junction bases with no gene match: 7.

The V call is TRBV29-1, the J call TRBJ2-5, with 11 bases aligning to TRBD2. V shed 1 base, J shed 1 base, and the junction held 8 bases outside the gene matches. CDR1 and CDR2 from the germline V gene are SQVTM and ANQGSEA. The length of the CDR3 is 17 residues. The CDR3 spells CSVEAPDSGRVQETQYF. The CDR3 nucleotides read TGCAGCGTTGAAGCTCCGGATAGCGGGAGGGTCCAAGAGACCCAGTACTTC. The full variable domain, its missing parts supplied by reference TRBV29-1 and TRBJ2-5, is SAVISQKPSRDICQRGTSLTIQCQVDSQVTMMFWYRQQPGQSLTLIATANQGSEATYESGFVIDKFPISRPNLTFSTLTVSNMSPEDSSIYLCSVEAPDSGRVQETQYFGPGTRLLVL.

V and J are TRBV29-1 and TRBJ1-2; D is unclear. The V end was cut by 2 bases, the J end by 2 bases, with 15 bases between. The CDR3 has 15 amino acids. Germline CDR1 is SQVTM and CDR2 is ANQGSEA. The CDR3 DNA follows: TGCAGCGTTGAACTCTTGACCCCGGGAAACTATGGCTACACCTTC. Protein sequence: CSVELLTPGNYGYTF.

The chain links TRBV27 to TRBJ2-1; 8 bases match TRBD2. Germline values: CDR1 MNHEY, CDR2 SMNVEV (reference sequence). The length of the CDR3 is 17 residues. V dropped 6 bases and J dropped 4; count of bases not matched to a gene: 14. CDR3 DNA sequence: TGTGCCAGCAGCCAACTTAGCGGGACCCTCCTGTACAATGAGCAGTTCTTC. Translating gives CASSQLSGTLLYNEQFF.

Notes on this clone: Additional DNA sequences in this sample encode the identical CDR3. The chain recombines TRBV2 with TRBJ2-5; 10 nucleotides line up with TRBD1. Germline values: CDR1 SNHLY, CDR2 FYNNEI. Trimming cost V 4 bases and J 5 bases; bases outside gene matches: 4. This CDR3 is built from 14 residues. The CDR3 DNA follows: TGTGCCAGCAGTGGACAGGGGGCTAGGGAGACCCAGTACTTC. This translates into CASSGQGARETQYF.

This rearrangement joins TRBV5-6 to TRBJ2-5; possibly TRBD1 for D (6 bases). V dropped 0 bases and J dropped 4 bases, with 13 bases sitting between them. The CDR3 covers 15 residues. CDR1 and CDR2 (germline): SGHDT, YYEEEE. CDR3 nucleotide sequence: TGTGCCAGCAGCTTGGTACAGGGTATGGGAGAGACCCAGTACTTC. Its translation: CASSLVQGMGETQYF.